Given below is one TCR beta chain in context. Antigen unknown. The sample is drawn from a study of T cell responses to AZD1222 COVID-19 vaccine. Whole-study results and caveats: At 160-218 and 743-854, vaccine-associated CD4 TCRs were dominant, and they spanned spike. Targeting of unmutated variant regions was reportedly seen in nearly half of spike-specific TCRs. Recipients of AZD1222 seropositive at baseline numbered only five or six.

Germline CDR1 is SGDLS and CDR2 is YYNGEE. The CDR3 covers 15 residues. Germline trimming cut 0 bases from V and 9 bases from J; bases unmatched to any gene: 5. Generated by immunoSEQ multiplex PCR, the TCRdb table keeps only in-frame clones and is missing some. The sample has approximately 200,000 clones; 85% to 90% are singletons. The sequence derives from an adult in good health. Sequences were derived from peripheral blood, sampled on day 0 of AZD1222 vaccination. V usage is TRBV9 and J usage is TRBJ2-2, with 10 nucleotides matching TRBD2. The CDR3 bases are TGTGCCAGCAGCGTAGGGCTAGCGGGGGACTGGGAGCTGTTTTTT. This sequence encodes CASSVGLAGDWELFF.